This T cell receptor beta chain is drawn from a study of T cell responses to AZD1222 COVID-19 vaccine. Points from the study as a whole: Of the AZD1222 recipients, only five or six were seropositive at baseline. Spike-spanning, vaccine-associated CD4 TCRs were dominant at 160-218 and 743-854. Scientists sampled the repertoires only once the peak T cell response had passed. Mostly white British, mostly female donors; authors suggested clonal diversity may be underestimated.

Concerning this clone itself: Its antigen is not identified.

TCRdb's table, derived via immunoSEQ multiplex PCR, lists solely in-frame clones and lacks some. The sample holds around 110,000 clones, over 75% seen once. This receptor was taken from an adult in good health. The specimen comprised peripheral blood, sampled on day 0 of AZD1222 vaccination.

DNA of the CDR3: TGCAGCGTTGTCTGGACAGGGGTGAGGAACTATGGCTACACCTTC. Amino acids: CSVVWTGVRNYGYTF. The V call is TRBV29-1, the J call TRBJ1-2, with 9 bases that match TRBD1. The V gene end was trimmed by 4 bases and the J gene end by 2 bases; junction bases not matched to a gene: 8. This CDR3 comprises 15 residues. Germline CDR1 and CDR2: SQVTM and ANQGSEA. The full variable domain, in which reference TRBV29-1 and TRBJ1-2 provide the parts outside the CDR3, is SAVISQKPSRDICQRGTSLTIQCQVDSQVTMMFWYRQQPGQSLTLIATANQGSEATYESGFVIDKFPISRPNLTFSTLTVSNMSPEDSSIYLCSVVWTGVRNYGYTFGSGTRLTVV.